Listed below are T cell receptor beta chains from one sample, sequenced in a study of blood T cell repertoires in COVID-19. Here immunoSEQ multiplex PCR was the method, and the copy in TCRdb shows in-frame clones only, minus some. The sample has 250,000 to 350,000 clones; 90% are singletons. The sequencing sample was made of PBMCs or T cells enriched from blood (not recorded which). The receptor set was obtained from a woman between 18 and 30 years old with acute COVID-19. The CDR3 runs from the conserved cysteine through the conserved F or W. A D gene is named only where the DNA matches it firmly. The size field is filled for only some rows; it gives once, few, many or a size class.

d_call	clone_size	j_call	v_call	cdr3_aa	cdr3_nt
-	once	TRBJ1-5	TRBV2	CASSVGGSNQPQHF	TGTGCCAGCAGTGTAGGGGGTAGCAATCAGCCCCAGCATTTT
TRBD1	-	TRBJ1-6	TRBV5-1	CASAASGQGDSPLHF	TGCGCCAGCGCGGCGTCGGGACAGGGGGATTCACCCCTCCACTTT
-	-	TRBJ1-6	TRBV9	CASSVDREGRSPLHF	TGTGCCAGCAGCGTAGACAGGGAGGGTCGCTCACCCCTCCACTTT
-	-	TRBJ2-4	TRBV10-1	CASSGKSFSDIQYF	TGCGCCAGCAGTGGAAAGAGTTTTAGCGACATTCAGTACTTC
-	-	TRBJ2-1	TRBV7-6	CASSQTRFNEQFF	TGTGCCAGCAGCCAGACGAGGTTCAATGAGCAGTTCTTC
-	-	TRBJ1-2	TRBV19	CASSIDLLTTANYGYTF	TGTGCCAGTAGTATAGATCTCCTCACGACAGCCAACTATGGCTACACCTTC
-	-	TRBJ2-7	TRBV12-2	CASRLPLRGMHEQYF	TGTGCAAGTCGCTTACCACTCAGGGGTATGCACGAGCAGTACTTC
-	-	TRBJ2-5	TRBV19	CASSIGGLGKTQYF	TGTGCCAGTAGTATAGGCGGGTTGGGAAAGACCCAGTACTTC
TRBD1	-	TRBJ2-7	TRBV5-1	CASSFWTGPYEQYF	TGCGCCAGCAGCTTCTGGACAGGGCCCTACGAGCAGTACTTC
TRBD2	once	TRBJ2-1	TRBV9	CASSDSGLAGEKQFF	TGTGCCAGCAGCGACTCGGGACTAGCGGGAGAGAAGCAGTTCTTC
-	-	TRBJ1-5	TRBV27	CASSLTPKSQPQHF	TGTGCCAGCAGTTTAACACCCAAATCGCAGCCCCAGCATTTT
-	-	TRBJ2-1	TRBV4-3	CASSQGSSSYNEQFF	TGCGCCAGCAGCCAAGGCTCGAGCTCCTACAATGAGCAGTTCTTC
TRBD2	-	TRBJ2-1	TRBV5-5	CASSWGLAGEQFF	TGTGCCAGCAGCTGGGGACTAGCGGGAGAGCAGTTCTTC
-	once	TRBJ1-5	TRBV19	CASGGEWGNQPQHF	TGTGCCAGTGGGGGGGAATGGGGCAATCAGCCCCAGCATTTT
-	-	TRBJ1-5	TRBV4-1	CASSQSPGPGIDQPQHF	TGCGCCAGCAGCCAATCCCCTGGGCCGGGGATTGACCAGCCCCAGCATTTT
TRBD2	-	TRBJ2-2	TRBV19	CATQRLAGAGGELFF	TGTGCCACTCAAAGACTAGCGGGAGCGGGAGGGGAGCTGTTTTTT
-	-	TRBJ2-1	TRBV28	CASSPLAYNEQFF	TGTGCCAGCAGCCCTCTAGCTTACAATGAGCAGTTCTTC
-	-	TRBJ2-3	TRBV5-1	CASSLATGRADTQYF	TGCGCCAGCAGCTTGGCCACAGGGAGGGCAGATACGCAGTATTTT
TRBD2	-	TRBJ2-5	TRBV5-1	CASSFSGRAQETQYF	TGCGCCAGCAGCTTTAGCGGGAGGGCCCAAGAGACCCAGTACTTC
TRBD1	-	TRBJ2-7	TRBV11-2	CASSRQGHSYEQYF	TGTGCCAGCAGCCGACAGGGGCACTCCTACGAGCAGTACTTC
-	-	TRBJ1-1	TRBV4-3	CASSQALYEGSTEAFF	TGCGCCAGCAGCCAAGCTCTATACGAAGGGAGCACTGAAGCTTTCTTT
TRBD2	-	TRBJ2-1	TRBV6-5	CASSYSPSGSNEQFF	TGTGCCAGCAGTTACTCCCCTAGCGGGAGCAATGAGCAGTTCTTC
TRBD1	-	TRBJ1-5	TRBV4-2	CASSQETDGTGPAWPQHF	TGTGCCAGCAGCCAAGAAACAGACGGGACAGGGCCAGCGTGGCCCCAGCATTTT
TRBD1	-	TRBJ2-2	TRBV3-1/TRBV3-2	CASSPRTGHGELFF	TGTGCCAGCAGCCCGAGGACAGGGCACGGGGAGCTGTTTTTT
-	-	TRBJ1-4	TRBV19	CASSARGSAEKLFF	TGTGCCAGTAGTGCCAGGGGCTCCGCGGAAAAACTGTTTTTT
-	-	TRBJ2-7	TRBV20-1	CSASGPARSYEQYF	TGCAGTGCTAGTGGGCCCGCCCGCTCCTACGAGCAGTACTTC
TRBD2	-	TRBJ2-3	TRBV5-1	CASSRSGTSQYTDTQYF	TGCGCCAGCAGCCGCTCCGGGACTAGCCAATACACAGATACGCAGTATTTT
TRBD2	-	TRBJ2-1	TRBV9	CASSVGLAGRAGEQFF	TGTGCCAGCAGCGTAGGGCTAGCGGGAAGGGCGGGTGAGCAGTTCTTC
-	-	TRBJ2-1	TRBV4-2	CASTGVRNEQFF	TGTGCCAGCACGGGAGTGAGGAATGAGCAGTTCTTC
-	once	TRBJ2-1	TRBV30	CAWSVLGDSSSYNEQFF	TGTGCCTGGAGTGTACTAGGGGACTCGAGCTCCTACAATGAGCAGTTCTTC
-	few	TRBJ2-7	TRBV7-9	CASSLYSSSEQYF	TGTGCCAGCAGCTTATATAGTTCCTCCGAGCAGTACTTC
-	-	TRBJ2-1	TRBV28	CASSLSGDNNEQFF	TGTGCCAGCAGTTTAAGTGGGGACAACAATGAGCAGTTCTTC
-	-	TRBJ2-2	TRBV24-1	CATNRTPELFF	TGTGCCACCAATCGGACTCCGGAGCTGTTTTTT
TRBD1	-	TRBJ2-7	TRBV7-2	CASSFRDRGPYEQYF	TGTGCCAGCAGCTTCCGGGACAGGGGTCCCTACGAGCAGTACTTC
-	-	TRBJ1-2	TRBV27	CASSLELIQGYGYTF	TGTGCCAGCAGTCTCGAACTAATACAGGGCTATGGCTACACCTTC
TRBD2	-	TRBJ2-1	TRBV4-3	CASSQDPGGLAGLYNEQFF	TGCGCCAGCAGCCAAGATCCCGGGGGACTAGCGGGCCTCTACAATGAGCAGTTCTTC
TRBD2	-	TRBJ2-1	TRBV4-1	CASSQEGLAGGRNEQFF	TGCGCCAGCAGCCAAGAGGGACTAGCGGGAGGGCGCAATGAGCAGTTCTTC
-	-	TRBJ1-3	TRBV4-1	CASSQSAGDAGNTIYF	TGCGCCAGCAGCCAATCTGCAGGGGACGCTGGAAACACCATATATTTT
-	-	TRBJ2-4	TRBV21-1	CASIRQGAKNIQYF	TGTGCCAGCATCCGACAGGGGGCCAAAAACATTCAGTACTTC
-	-	TRBJ2-7	TRBV5-1	CASSLSGGTYEQYF	TGCGCCAGCAGCTTGAGTGGGGGGACCTACGAGCAGTACTTC
-	-	TRBJ2-5	TRBV18	CASSPPVGRETQYF	TGTGCCAGCTCACCACCGGTGGGGCGGGAGACCCAGTACTTC
TRBD2	-	TRBJ2-1	TRBV4-3	CASSQGAGATYNEQFF	TGCGCCAGCAGCCAAGGAGCGGGAGCCACCTACAATGAGCAGTTCTTC
TRBD2	few	TRBJ2-5	TRBV9	CASSVGVSGANFQETQYF	TGTGCCAGCAGCGTAGGCGTTAGCGGGGCGAACTTTCAAGAGACCCAGTACTTC
-	once	TRBJ2-1	TRBV7-6	CASSPTLPGLSEQFF	TGTGCCAGCAGTCCGACACTTCCGGGACTTAGTGAGCAGTTCTTC
TRBD1	-	TRBJ2-1	TRBV7-9	CASRLTGTGLNEQFF	TGTGCCAGCAGACTCACCGGGACAGGGCTTAATGAGCAGTTCTTC
TRBD1	-	TRBJ1-2	TRBV28	CASTKGQPYGYTF	TGTGCCAGCACTAAGGGACAGCCTTATGGCTACACCTTC
-	-	TRBJ1-2	TRBV14	CASSQGLGGGYTF	TGTGCCAGCAGCCAAGGTTTGGGGGGTGGCTACACCTTC
TRBD2	-	TRBJ2-5	TRBV5-1	CASSLAGGQETQYF	TGCGCCAGCAGCTTGGCGGGGGGGCAGGAGACCCAGTACTTC
-	-	TRBJ2-2	TRBV27	CASTSLSGSGGELFF	TGTGCCAGCACTAGTTTGTCGGGGAGCGGCGGGGAGCTGTTTTTT
TRBD2	-	TRBJ2-1	TRBV5-4	CASSPGLAGSDEQFF	TGTGCCAGCAGCCCCGGACTAGCGGGAAGTGATGAGCAGTTCTTC
TRBD1	-	TRBJ1-5	TRBV19	CASRTRQGGNQPQHF	TGTGCCAGTAGGACCCGACAGGGTGGCAATCAGCCCCAGCATTTT
-	-	TRBJ2-7	TRBV7-8	CASRARAGMYEQYF	TGTGCCAGCCGGGCGCGGGCGGGAATGTACGAGCAGTACTTC
TRBD1	-	TRBJ1-1	TRBV29-1	CSVVLGQVMNTEAFF	TGCAGCGTTGTCCTCGGACAGGTGATGAACACTGAAGCTTTCTTT